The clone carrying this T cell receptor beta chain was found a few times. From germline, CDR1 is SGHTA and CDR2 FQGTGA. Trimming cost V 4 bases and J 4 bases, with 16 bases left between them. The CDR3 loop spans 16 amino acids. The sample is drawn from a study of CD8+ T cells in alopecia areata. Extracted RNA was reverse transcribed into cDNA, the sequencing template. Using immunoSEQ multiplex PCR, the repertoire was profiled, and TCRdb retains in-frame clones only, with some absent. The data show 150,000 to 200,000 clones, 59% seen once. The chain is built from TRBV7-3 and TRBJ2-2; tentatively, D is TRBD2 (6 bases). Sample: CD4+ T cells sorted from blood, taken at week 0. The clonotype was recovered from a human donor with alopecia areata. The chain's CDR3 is CASSSTPTGGTGELFF. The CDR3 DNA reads TGTGCCAGCAGCTCTACCCCTACCGGGGGCACCGGGGAGCTGTTTTTT.